These T cell receptor beta chains were read from a single sample in a study of monozygotic twins with inflammatory bowel disease. TCRdb processed the 5' RACE reads again and assigns one entry to each CDR3 protein, with no DNA. The ten top clones account for 6.5% to 9%, within a sample of some 150,000 distinct CDR3 sequences. Sequencing was performed on blood. These receptor sequences come from a human donor with ulcerative colitis or Crohn's disease, or a healthy co-twin of an affected twin (not recorded which). Both conserved end residues are part of each CDR3. The order of the fields is V gene, J gene, CDR3 protein.

v_call: TRBV18
j_call: TRBJ1-1
cdr3_aa: CASSTKENTEAFF

v_call: TRBV5-1
j_call: TRBJ1-4
cdr3_aa: CASSFRDRGPSATNEKLFF

v_call: TRBV18
j_call: TRBJ1-4
cdr3_aa: CASSPSSGREKLFF

v_call: TRBV29-1
j_call: TRBJ2-1
cdr3_aa: CSAGLGVNEQFF

v_call: TRBV7-9
j_call: TRBJ2-7
cdr3_aa: CASSLVAGAYEQYF

v_call: TRBV20-1
j_call: TRBJ2-3
cdr3_aa: CSAPGGGGRGDTQYF

v_call: TRBV20-1
j_call: TRBJ2-1
cdr3_aa: CSASSPTSGGHNEQFF

v_call: TRBV12-3/TRBV12-4
j_call: TRBJ1-1
cdr3_aa: CATTQGVYSEAFF

v_call: TRBV20-1
j_call: TRBJ1-3
cdr3_aa: CSARDLGVSGNTIYF

v_call: TRBV9
j_call: TRBJ2-2
cdr3_aa: CASSVVGGNTGELFF

v_call: TRBV11-3
j_call: TRBJ2-1
cdr3_aa: CASSLGHASSYNEQFF

v_call: TRBV27
j_call: TRBJ2-3
cdr3_aa: CASSLYGRAKSGADTQYF

v_call: TRBV6-5
j_call: TRBJ2-1
cdr3_aa: CASSAPNNEQFF

v_call: TRBV30
j_call: TRBJ2-1
cdr3_aa: CAWSDRNEQFF

v_call: TRBV7-2
j_call: TRBJ1-2
cdr3_aa: CASSPTRDDGYTF

v_call: TRBV5-1
j_call: TRBJ1-1
cdr3_aa: CASSLGGLVTEAFF

v_call: TRBV10-3
j_call: TRBJ1-2
cdr3_aa: CAITVGVSGNYGYTF

v_call: TRBV12-3/TRBV12-4
j_call: TRBJ1-1
cdr3_aa: CASSPDSLNTEAFF

v_call: TRBV5-1
j_call: TRBJ2-3
cdr3_aa: CASSLGESTDTQYF

v_call: TRBV5-4
j_call: TRBJ2-7
cdr3_aa: CASSYFPGTTYEQYF

v_call: TRBV5-5
j_call: TRBJ2-7
cdr3_aa: CASSLGLRQEQYF

v_call: TRBV10-3
j_call: TRBJ2-7
cdr3_aa: CAISESGTSDYEQYF

v_call: TRBV5-1
j_call: TRBJ2-7
cdr3_aa: CASSPDWVYEQYF

v_call: TRBV5-6
j_call: TRBJ1-2
cdr3_aa: CASSSGPGQQNYGYTF

v_call: TRBV19
j_call: TRBJ2-3
cdr3_aa: CASSPAWTGTDTQYF

v_call: TRBV18
j_call: TRBJ2-1
cdr3_aa: CASSPPFLVEQFF

v_call: TRBV2
j_call: TRBJ2-1
cdr3_aa: CASRRGGFYNEQFF

v_call: TRBV4-2
j_call: TRBJ2-5
cdr3_aa: CASSQASLAGLRGETQYF

v_call: TRBV30
j_call: TRBJ2-1
cdr3_aa: CAWSVPGAGGFNEQFF

v_call: TRBV24-1
j_call: TRBJ2-7
cdr3_aa: CATSAWTGGEQYF

v_call: TRBV13
j_call: TRBJ1-1
cdr3_aa: CASSLGPEANTEAFF

v_call: TRBV7-9
j_call: TRBJ2-3
cdr3_aa: CASSLRVGTDTQYF

v_call: TRBV6-6
j_call: TRBJ2-7
cdr3_aa: CASSYMAGGYEQYF

v_call: TRBV5-1
j_call: TRBJ2-7
cdr3_aa: CASSLDQAYEQYF

v_call: TRBV14
j_call: TRBJ2-5
cdr3_aa: CASSQSLGGIQETQYF

v_call: TRBV6-1
j_call: TRBJ1-2
cdr3_aa: CASIEQGAVPHGYTF

v_call: TRBV6-5
j_call: TRBJ1-1
cdr3_aa: CASSSLTGPEAFF

v_call: TRBV29-1
j_call: TRBJ2-7
cdr3_aa: CSVQNTYEQYF

v_call: TRBV7-9
j_call: TRBJ1-2
cdr3_aa: CASSPDDRASTF

v_call: TRBV20-1
j_call: TRBJ1-6
cdr3_aa: CSAPSGEGSYNSPLHF

v_call: TRBV20-1
j_call: TRBJ2-1
cdr3_aa: CSAGLTSGRPNEQFF

v_call: TRBV5-4
j_call: TRBJ2-7
cdr3_aa: CASSSPTGDSYEQYF

v_call: TRBV6-5
j_call: TRBJ1-5
cdr3_aa: CASSYRLASNQPQHF

v_call: TRBV30
j_call: TRBJ1-5
cdr3_aa: CAWSVPVGPSSNQPQHF